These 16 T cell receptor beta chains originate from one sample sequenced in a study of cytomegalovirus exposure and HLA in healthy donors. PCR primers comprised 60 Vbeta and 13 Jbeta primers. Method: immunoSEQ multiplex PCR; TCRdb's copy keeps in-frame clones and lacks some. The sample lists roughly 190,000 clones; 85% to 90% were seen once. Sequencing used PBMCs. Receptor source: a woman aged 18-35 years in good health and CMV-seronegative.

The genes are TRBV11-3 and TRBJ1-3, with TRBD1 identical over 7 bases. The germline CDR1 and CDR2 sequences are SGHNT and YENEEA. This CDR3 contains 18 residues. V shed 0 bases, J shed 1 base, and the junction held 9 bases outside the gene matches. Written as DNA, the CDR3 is TGTGCCAGCAGCTTAGATCAGGGGGGTACCGGATCTGGAAACACCATATATTTT. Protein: CASSLDQGGTGSGNTIYF.

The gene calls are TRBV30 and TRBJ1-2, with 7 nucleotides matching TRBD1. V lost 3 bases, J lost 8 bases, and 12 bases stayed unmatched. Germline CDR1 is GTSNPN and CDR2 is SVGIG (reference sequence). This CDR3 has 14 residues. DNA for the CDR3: TGTGCCTGGAGGGTCAGACAGGGCCTTCGAGGCTACACCTTC. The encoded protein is CAWRVRQGLRGYTF.

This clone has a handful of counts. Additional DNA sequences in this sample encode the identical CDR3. The CDR3 here is CASSLGQGYNEQFF. CDR3 in DNA: TGCGCCAGCAGCTTGGGACAGGGTTACAATGAGCAGTTCTTC. The chain uses TRBV5-1 and TRBJ2-1; TRBD1 aligns across 7 bases. J lost 4 bases, V lost 0 bases, and 1 base had no gene match. The CDR3 sequence is 14 residues long. Germline values: CDR1 SGHRS, CDR2 YFSETQ.

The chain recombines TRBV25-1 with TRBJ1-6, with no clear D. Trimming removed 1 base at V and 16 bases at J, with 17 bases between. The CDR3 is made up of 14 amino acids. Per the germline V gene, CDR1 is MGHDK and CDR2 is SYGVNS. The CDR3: CASSESVGERKLHF. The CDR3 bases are TGTGCCAGCAGTGAATCGGTTGGGGAGAGGAAGCTCCACTTT.

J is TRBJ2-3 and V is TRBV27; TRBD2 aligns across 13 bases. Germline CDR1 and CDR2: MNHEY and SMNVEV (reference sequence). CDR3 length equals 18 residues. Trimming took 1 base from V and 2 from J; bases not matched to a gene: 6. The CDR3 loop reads CASSLLVLAGGPTDTQYF. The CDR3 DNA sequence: TGTGCCAGCAGTTTATTGGTACTAGCGGGAGGGCCCACAGATACGCAGTATTTT.

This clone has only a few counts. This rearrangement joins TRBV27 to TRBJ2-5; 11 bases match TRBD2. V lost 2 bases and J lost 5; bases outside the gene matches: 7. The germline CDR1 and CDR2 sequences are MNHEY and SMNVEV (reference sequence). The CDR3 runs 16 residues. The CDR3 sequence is CASSLTGTSGGETQYF. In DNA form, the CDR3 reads TGTGCCAGCAGTTTAACCGGGACTAGCGGCGGGGAGACCCAGTACTTC.

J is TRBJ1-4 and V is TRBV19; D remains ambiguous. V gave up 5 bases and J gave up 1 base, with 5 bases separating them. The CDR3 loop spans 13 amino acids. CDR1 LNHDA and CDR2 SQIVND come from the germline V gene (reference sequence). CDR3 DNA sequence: TGTGCCAGTAGTGGCAGAACTAATGAAAAACTGTTTTTT. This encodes CASSGRTNEKLFF.

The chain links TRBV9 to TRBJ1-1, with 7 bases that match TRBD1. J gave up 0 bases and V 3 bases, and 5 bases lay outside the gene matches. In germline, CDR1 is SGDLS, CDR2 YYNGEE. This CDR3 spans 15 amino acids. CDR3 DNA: TGTGCCAGCAGCGACAGGGGCGGAATGAACACTGAAGCTTTCTTT. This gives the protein CASSDRGGMNTEAFF.

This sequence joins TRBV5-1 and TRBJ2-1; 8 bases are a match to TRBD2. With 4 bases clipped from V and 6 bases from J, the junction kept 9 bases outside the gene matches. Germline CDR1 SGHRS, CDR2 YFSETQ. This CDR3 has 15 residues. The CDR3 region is CASSLGLAGLNEQFF. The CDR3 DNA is TGCGCCAGCAGCCTAGGACTAGCCGGGCTCAATGAGCAGTTCTTC.

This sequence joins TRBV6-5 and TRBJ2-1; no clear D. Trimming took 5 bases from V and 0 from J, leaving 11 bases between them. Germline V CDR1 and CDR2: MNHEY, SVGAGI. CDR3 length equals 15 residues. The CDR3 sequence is CASSATWSSYNEQFF. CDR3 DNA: TGTGCCAGCAGTGCCACTTGGAGCTCCTACAATGAGCAGTTCTTC.

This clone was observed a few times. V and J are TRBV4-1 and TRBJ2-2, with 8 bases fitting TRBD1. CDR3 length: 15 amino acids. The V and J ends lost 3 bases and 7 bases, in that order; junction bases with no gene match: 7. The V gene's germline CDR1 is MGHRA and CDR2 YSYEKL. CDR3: CASSHFQGANGELFF. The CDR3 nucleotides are TGCGCCAGCAGCCACTTTCAGGGGGCAAACGGGGAGCTGTTTTTT.

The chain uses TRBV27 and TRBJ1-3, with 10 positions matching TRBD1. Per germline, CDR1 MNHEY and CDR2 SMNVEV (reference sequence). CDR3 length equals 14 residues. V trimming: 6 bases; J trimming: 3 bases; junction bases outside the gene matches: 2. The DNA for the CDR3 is TGTGCCAGCAGGGGGACAGGGGATGGAAACACCATATATTTT. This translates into CASRGTGDGNTIYF.

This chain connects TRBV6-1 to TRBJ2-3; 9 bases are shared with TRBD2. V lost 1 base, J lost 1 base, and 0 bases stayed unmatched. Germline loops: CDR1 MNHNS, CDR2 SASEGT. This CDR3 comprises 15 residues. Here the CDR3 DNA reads TGTGCCAGCAGTGAAGTAGCGGGAGGCACAGATACGCAGTATTTT. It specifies CASSEVAGGTDTQYF.

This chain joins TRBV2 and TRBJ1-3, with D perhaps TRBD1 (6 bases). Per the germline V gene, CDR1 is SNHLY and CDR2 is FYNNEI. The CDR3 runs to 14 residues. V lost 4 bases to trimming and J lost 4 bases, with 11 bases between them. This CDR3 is CASSGQVGGNTIYF. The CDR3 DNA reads TGTGCCAGCAGTGGACAGGTGGGAGGAAACACCATATATTTT.

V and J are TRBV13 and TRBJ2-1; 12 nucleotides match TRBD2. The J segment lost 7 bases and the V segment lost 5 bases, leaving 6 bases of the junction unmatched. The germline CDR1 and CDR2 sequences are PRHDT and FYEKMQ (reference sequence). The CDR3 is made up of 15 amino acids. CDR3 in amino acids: CASSHGLAGPNEQFF. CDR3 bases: TGTGCCAGCAGCCACGGACTAGCGGGACCTAATGAGCAGTTCTTC.

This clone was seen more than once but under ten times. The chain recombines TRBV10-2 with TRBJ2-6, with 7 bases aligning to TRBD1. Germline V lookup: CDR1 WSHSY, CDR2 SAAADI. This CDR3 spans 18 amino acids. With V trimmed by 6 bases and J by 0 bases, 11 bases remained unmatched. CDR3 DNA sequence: TGCGCCAGCAGGCAAACTGGGACAGCTCTCTCTGGGGCCAACGTCCTGACTTTC. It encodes CASRQTGTALSGANVLTF.